The entry below describes one TCR beta chain. What it binds is unknown. The CDR3 consists of 15 residues. Germline V gene data show CDR1 as SGHNT and CDR2 as YYREEE (reference sequence). V lost 3 bases to trimming and J lost 0 bases, with 12 bases between them. Assay used: immunoSEQ multiplex PCR; TCRdb lists only in-frame clones, some missing. Among around 150,000 clones listed, roughly 94% were seen once. This record belongs to a study of T cell responses to AZD1222 COVID-19 vaccine. Regarding the study as a whole: Unmutated variant regions reportedly attract nearly half of all spike-specific TCRs. Spike-specific TCRs gained breadth and depth after people received two AZD1222 doses. Seropositive status at baseline applied to only a handful of AZD1222 recipients. Spike regions recognized by vaccine-associated CD4 TCRs spanned the protein, led by 160-218 and 743-854.

V usage is TRBV5-4 and J usage is TRBJ1-2; D not certain. The sequences come from peripheral blood, collected on day 0 of MenACWY control vaccination. The source of this sequence is an adult in good health. The CDR3 sequence: CASSYDPGANYGYTF. CDR3 sequence (DNA): TGTGCCAGCAGCTATGACCCCGGGGCTAACTATGGCTACACCTTC.